This T cell receptor delta chain appears in the sequencing data of a study of delta chain sequences of gamma delta T cells (dated by TCRdb to about 2017). Receptors were amplified or captured by 5' RACE. Sequencing relied on an Illumina MiSeq. With CATT, TCRdb called clones again from the public reads; duplicate DNA rows were later joined. The sample profile shows over 450 delta-chain clones; approximately 22% of them were found once. The ten largest clonotypes hold about 60% of the sample. This clone is judged large (0.1 to 1%). Its binding antigen is unknown. Base qualities were left out, and no much larger clone turns up one base away. Distinct nucleotide sequences in the sample also encode this CDR3. Sequencing was done on a sample of either unsorted cells or a sorted T cell fraction (not recorded which). The receptor comes from a human donor in good health.

This receptor carries the CDR3 CACDALAPSGPDKLIF. The DNA sequence reads TGTGCCTGTGACGCACTGGCCCCATCAGGACCCGATAAACTCATCTTT. Here the chain combines TRDV2 and TRDJ1, and the D gene may be TRDD3, 5 bases matching. Cut back by 3 bases and 3 bases, the V and J ends lie 19 bases apart. The CDR1 and CDR2 encoded by the germline V gene are GEAIGNYY and EKD. From its cysteine to its phenylalanine, the CDR3 spans 16 amino acids. Only CDR3 DNA remains: 48 bases, in frame from the first base.